Listed below are T cell receptor beta chains from one sample, sequenced in a study of T-cell reconstitution after alpha-beta-depleted transplantation in children. TCRdb re-derived calls from the PCR reads in MiXCR, one entry per CDR3 protein. The sample consists of about 160,000 distinct CDR3 sequences, more than 9.5% of them appearing once. The sample here was PBMCs, taken before TCRalphabeta/CD19-depleted stem cell transplant. The receptors shown here come from a boy between 2 and 10 years old with acute myeloid leukemia, due to receive a stem cell transplant. Both conserved end residues are part of each CDR3. The order of the fields is J gene, V gene, CDR3 protein.

J: TRBJ2-3; V: TRBV9; CDR3: CASSSRPTGYTDTQYF
J: TRBJ1-4; V: TRBV5-1; CDR3: CASSPTSTNEKLFF
J: TRBJ1-3; V: TRBV28; CDR3: CASSSFDRDGNTIYF
J: TRBJ2-7; V: TRBV5-1; CDR3: CASSARREQGGYEQYF
J: TRBJ2-7; V: TRBV20-1; CDR3: CSARTGTSYEQYF
J: TRBJ2-7; V: TRBV20-1; CDR3: CSAGTSGFSYEQYF
J: TRBJ2-5; V: TRBV5-4; CDR3: CASSYYHVEPQETQYF
J: TRBJ2-1; V: TRBV27; CDR3: CASSLSPMNEQFF
J: TRBJ2-1; V: TRBV7-2; CDR3: CASSRSGGSSYNEQFF
J: TRBJ2-1; V: TRBV9; CDR3: CASALAGSSYNEQFF
J: TRBJ2-7; V: TRBV12-3/TRBV12-4; CDR3: CASSPALSEQYF
J: TRBJ2-1; V: TRBV29-1; CDR3: CSVEDLSSSYNEQFF
J: TRBJ2-3; V: TRBV20-1; CDR3: CSARGDRSSTDTQYF
J: TRBJ1-6; V: TRBV7-8; CDR3: CASSLDARSSPLHF
J: TRBJ1-2; V: TRBV5-1; CDR3: CASSLTGVDGYTF
J: TRBJ2-1; V: TRBV7-8; CDR3: CASSQQTSGYNEQFF
J: TRBJ1-5; V: TRBV27; CDR3: CASSGRGGGNQPQHF
J: TRBJ2-3; V: TRBV13; CDR3: CASSLPEGGSDTQYF
J: TRBJ2-3; V: TRBV7-7; CDR3: CASSSDFTDTQYF
J: TRBJ2-1; V: TRBV5-6; CDR3: CASSLRTSGSSYNEQFF
J: TRBJ1-4; V: TRBV24-1; CDR3: CATSDAGTANEKLFF
J: TRBJ2-5; V: TRBV3-1; CDR3: CASSQDLGTQETQYF
J: TRBJ2-7; V: TRBV5-1; CDR3: CASSLEGRRAYEQYF
J: TRBJ2-5; V: TRBV5-1; CDR3: CASSPPPAEETQYF
J: TRBJ1-5; V: TRBV27; CDR3: CASSPWTGGHQPQHF
J: TRBJ2-2; V: TRBV20-1; CDR3: CSARHGNTGELFF
J: TRBJ2-7; V: TRBV5-1; CDR3: CASSSGGKTGYDEQYF
J: TRBJ2-7; V: TRBV5-4; CDR3: CASSSTSGNWEQYF
J: TRBJ2-5; V: TRBV24-1; CDR3: CATSDPAVGASQETQYF
J: TRBJ2-2; V: TRBV27; CDR3: CASNWANTGELFF
J: TRBJ1-1; V: TRBV20-1; CDR3: CTLWTGGYPEAFF
J: TRBJ1-2; V: TRBV5-1; CDR3: CASSPLGGNGYTF
J: TRBJ2-1; V: TRBV5-1; CDR3: CASARKGYNEQFF
J: TRBJ2-3; V: TRBV4-2; CDR3: CASSQESRGTGSTDTQYF
J: TRBJ1-1; V: TRBV3-1; CDR3: CASSPRQGGSTEAFF
J: TRBJ2-3; V: TRBV20-1; CDR3: CSRRLAGLTDTQYF
J: TRBJ1-2; V: TRBV7-3; CDR3: CASSRTGLEGYTF
J: TRBJ1-4; V: TRBV6-5; CDR3: CASSYSTFNEKLFF
J: TRBJ1-2; V: TRBV29-1; CDR3: CSVEESGASGYGYTF
J: TRBJ1-6; V: TRBV7-9; CDR3: CASSDPDFNSPLHF
J: TRBJ2-3; V: TRBV24-1; CDR3: CATPGPDTQYF
J: TRBJ2-1; V: TRBV6-5; CDR3: CASQIAGGGYNEQFF
J: TRBJ1-5; V: TRBV21-1; CDR3: CASSKERSNQPQHF
J: TRBJ2-5; V: TRBV18; CDR3: CASSPRQETQYF
J: TRBJ2-1; V: TRBV12-3/TRBV12-4; CDR3: CASTPGTSGGSSYNEQFF
J: TRBJ1-4; V: TRBV29-1; CDR3: CSVVKNEKLFF
J: TRBJ1-2; V: TRBV6-5; CDR3: CASSYWTAEESRAGYTF
J: TRBJ2-3; V: TRBV9; CDR3: CASSVRKGGRNTDTQYF
J: TRBJ1-1; V: TRBV20-1; CDR3: CSARGTPRSGLNTEAFF
J: TRBJ2-7; V: TRBV20-1; CDR3: CSASPGLAGGPPYEQYF
J: TRBJ2-1; V: TRBV5-1; CDR3: CASSSTSGGYNEQFF